A single sample is the source of the 21 T cell receptor beta chains below, sequenced in a study of cytomegalovirus exposure and HLA in healthy donors. Only in-frame clones appear in the TCRdb table, and some are missing; sequencing was by immunoSEQ multiplex PCR. The profile covers about 200,000 clones, with roughly 82% appearing a single time and about an eighth taken by the ten largest. Sample: PBMCs. The receptors shown here come from a woman aged 30 to 39 in good health and CMV-seropositive.

CDR3 in DNA: TGTGCCAGCAGCGTAGGAGGGAGGACAGGGCTACAAGAGACCCAGTACTTC. Protein: CASSVGGRTGLQETQYF. The chain couples TRBV9 to TRBJ2-5; 8 bases map to TRBD1. CDR3 length equals 17 residues. J was trimmed by 2 bases and V by 0 bases; bases with no gene match: 9. Germline CDR1 reads SGDLS; CDR2 reads YYNGEE.

DNA of the CDR3: TGTGCCAGCAGTCCCCGGGCTAGCGGGATAGGAGAGCAGTTCTTC. Its translation is CASSPRASGIGEQFF. The chain employs TRBV2 and TRBJ2-1, with 9 nucleotides matching TRBD2. The ends lost 5 bases at V and 10 bases at J; junction bases unmatched: 12. The CDR3 is made up of 15 amino acids. Germline CDR1 reads SNHLY; CDR2 reads FYNNEI.

The sample holds one count of this clone. This rearrangement joins TRBV10-2 to TRBJ1-1, with 7 bases lining up with TRBD1. This CDR3 comprises 16 residues. Per germline, CDR1 WSHSY and CDR2 SAAADI. The V and J ends lost 7 bases and 8 bases, in that order; junction bases with no gene match: 19. In DNA form, the CDR3 reads TGCGCCAGCATCCGACAGGGATCGTCTCTGATTCCAGAAGCTTTCTTT. It codes for CASIRQGSSLIPEAFF.

This chain links TRBV12-5 with TRBJ1-4; D may be TRBD1 (6 bases). The germline CDR1 and CDR2 sequences are LGHNT and FRNRAP. Trimming removed 4 bases at V and 12 bases at J, with 18 bases between. The CDR3 contains 14 residues. CDR3 DNA sequence: TGTGCTAGTGGTTCTGGGACACCTGGGGTGGAACTGTTTTTT. Protein product: CASGSGTPGVELFF.

The chain couples TRBV9 to TRBJ2-1; 13 nucleotides align to TRBD2. The germline V gene encodes CDR1 SGDLS and CDR2 YYNGEE. The CDR3 covers 16 residues. Trimming cost V 3 bases and J 2 bases; bases outside gene matches: 2. CDR3 coding DNA: TGTGCCAGCAGCGGGGGGACTAGCGGGACCTACAATGAGCAGTTCTTC. It is translated as CASSGGTSGTYNEQFF.

The rearrangement joins TRBV5-1 to TRBJ1-1; weak D call: TRBD1 (5 bases). The germline gives CDR1 SGHRS, CDR2 YFSETQ. CDR3 length: 14 amino acids. Trimming removed 7 bases at V and 3 bases at J, with 16 bases between. The CDR3: CASAYLQGDTEAFF. CDR3 nucleotide sequence: TGCGCCAGCGCTTACTTGCAAGGGGACACTGAAGCTTTCTTT.

In this sample, this clone turned up a few times. V is TRBV19 and J is TRBJ2-2; 9 bases line up with TRBD2. CDR3 size: 16 residues. Per the germline V gene, CDR1 is LNHDA and CDR2 is SQIVND (reference sequence). The V and J ends lost 3 bases and 3 bases, in that order; junction bases with no gene match: 5. CDR3 DNA sequence: TGTGCCAGTAGTATTGGCCTAGCGGGATACACCGGGGAGCTGTTTTTT. Encoded protein: CASSIGLAGYTGELFF.

The V and J genes are TRBV7-2 and TRBJ2-5; 7 bases are shared with TRBD1. The CDR3 covers 14 residues. Germline values: CDR1 SGHTA, CDR2 FQGNSA. With V trimmed by 2 bases and J by 2 bases, 2 bases remained unmatched. CDR3 in DNA: TGTGCCAGCAGCTTAAACAGGGGTCAAGAGACCCAGTACTTC. Amino acids: CASSLNRGQETQYF.

The chain employs TRBV10-3 and TRBJ2-7, with D possibly TRBD1 on 5 matching bases. Deletions cut 8 bases from V and 1 base from J, with 15 bases between. Germline assignment: CDR1 ENHRY and CDR2 SYGVKD. CDR3 length equals 14 residues. The CDR3 region has the DNA TGTGCCATCTCAGGGTCTAACCCTTCCTACGAGCAGTACTTC. It codes for CAISGSNPSYEQYF.

The chain combines TRBV5-3 with TRBJ1-2; possible D gene TRBD1, 5 bases. TRBV5-3 is noted as an ORF with a role that remains uncertain. This CDR3 is 15 amino acids long. V lost 1 base and J lost 3, with 13 bases in between. CDR3 bases: TGTGCCAGAAGCTTGAGGAGAAGGGGCGACTATGGCTACACCTTC. Translated: CARSLRRRGDYGYTF.

The chain couples TRBV5-4 to TRBJ2-3; 9 bases match TRBD2. The CDR3 is 16 residues long. Per the germline V gene, CDR1 is SGHNT and CDR2 is YYREEE (reference sequence). V dropped 0 bases and J dropped 4; count of bases not matched to a gene: 6. The CDR3 is CASSLGSGSGADTQYF. The CDR3 region has the DNA TGTGCCAGCAGCTTGGGTAGCGGGAGTGGTGCAGATACGCAGTATTTT. The variable domain in full, with the rest retrieved from reference TRBV5-4 and TRBJ2-3, is ETGVTQSPTHLIKTRGQQVTLRCSSQSGHNTVSWYQQALGQGPQFIFQYYREEENGRGNFPPRFSGLQFPNYSSELNVNALELDDSALYLCASSLGSGSGADTQYFGPGTRLTVL.

CDR3 bases: TGTGCCACCAGCGAGGGGGTGAACACTGAAGCTTTCTTT. Residues: CATSEGVNTEAFF. The V call is TRBV15, the J call TRBJ1-1; TRBD1 might be the D (6 bases). The CDR3 covers 13 residues. CDR1 and CDR2 from the germline V gene are LNHNV and YYDKDF (reference sequence). The V gene lost 5 bases and the J gene lost 0 bases, with 7 bases spanning the gap. Full variable domain (outside the CDR3, taken from reference TRBV15 and TRBJ1-1): DAMVIQNPRYQVTQFGKPVTLSCSQTLNHNVMYWYQQKSSQAPKLLFHYYDKDFNNEADTPDNFQSRRPNTSFCFLDIRSPGLGDTAMYLCATSEGVNTEAFFGQGTRLTVV.

This chain links TRBV5-1 with TRBJ2-1, with D possibly being TRBD2 (5 bases). Germline values: CDR1 SGHRS, CDR2 YFSETQ. The germline V and J ends were trimmed by 1 base and 8 bases, with 16 bases remaining between them. The CDR3 totals 15 residues. This CDR3 is CASSLRRGGFDEQFF. The CDR3 DNA is TGCGCCAGCAGCTTGAGACGAGGAGGTTTCGATGAGCAGTTCTTC.

The chain carries TRBV6-1 and TRBJ1-1; no clear D gene. The CDR3 loop spans 11 amino acids. Germline V gives CDR1 MNHNS, CDR2 SASEGT. The V end lost 4 bases, the J end lost 7 bases, and 7 bases lay between the germline ends. CDR3 nucleotides: TGTGCCAGCAGTGTACCGAGTGAAGCTTTCTTT. It is translated as CASSVPSEAFF.

The genes are TRBV28 and TRBJ2-7; possibly TRBD2 for D (6 bases). The CDR3 extends over 15 amino acids. The V end was cut by 2 bases, the J end by 1 base, with 12 bases between. CDR1 and CDR2 (germline): MDHEN, SYDVKM. This chain's CDR3 is CASSLPTRTSYEQYF. CDR3 sequence (DNA): TGTGCCAGCAGTTTACCGACTAGGACTTCCTACGAGCAGTACTTC.

This chain connects TRBV10-3 to TRBJ2-7; 10 bases match TRBD2. Trimming cost V 6 bases and J 4 bases; bases outside gene matches: 6. This CDR3 spans 14 amino acids. Looked up from germline, CDR1 is ENHRY and CDR2 is SYGVKD. The CDR3 nucleotides read TGTGCCATCAGAGCCGGGACTAGCGTATACGAGCAGTACTTC. It is translated as CAIRAGTSVYEQYF.

The rearrangement links TRBV9 to TRBJ1-1; 7 positions match TRBD1. Germline lookup yields CDR1 SGDLS and CDR2 YYNGEE. The length of the CDR3 is 14 residues. V shed 4 bases, J shed 6 bases, and the junction held 9 bases outside the gene matches. In nucleotides, the CDR3 is TGTGCCAGCAGCCCCGTAGGGGACAGTCCTGAAGCTTTCTTT. Translated, it gives CASSPVGDSPEAFF.

The chain links TRBV18 to TRBJ1-5; D gene uncertain. Germline-derived CDR1 and CDR2 are KGHSH and LQKENI. This CDR3 has 12 residues. V lost 3 bases and J lost 4, with 4 bases in between. CDR3 DNA sequence: TGTGCCAGCTCACCGCGTAATCAGCCCCAGCATTTT. It codes for CASSPRNQPQHF. The full variable domain, completed using reference TRBV18 and TRBJ1-5, is NAGVMQNPRHLVRRRGQEARLRCSPMKGHSHVYWYRQLPEEGLKFMVYLQKENIIDESGMPKERFSAEFPKEGPSILRIQQVVRGDSAAYFCASSPRNQPQHFGDGTRLSIL.

This chain links TRBV29-1 with TRBJ2-7; no clear D. The CDR3 contains 11 residues. V was pared by 6 bases and J by 6 bases, with 12 bases between. Germline V gene data show CDR1 as SQVTM and CDR2 as ANQGSEA. The CDR3: CSVLRGVEQYF. In DNA form, the CDR3 reads TGCAGCGTCCTGAGAGGAGTCGAGCAGTACTTC.

The chain carries TRBV5-1 and TRBJ1-1; D not resolved. Germline V gene sequence: CDR1 SGHRS, CDR2 YFSETQ. Trimming removed 1 base from V and 2 bases from J, with 9 bases in between. This CDR3 has 14 amino acids. In DNA, the CDR3 is TGCGCCAGCAGCTTGTCTGAGAGAAACACTGAAGCTTTCTTT. Its protein product is CASSLSERNTEAFF.

The chain uses TRBV7-6 and TRBJ2-7; tentative D call: TRBD2 (5 bases). The CDR3 contains 16 residues. The V and J ends lost 1 base and 1 base respectively, with 14 bases between them. Germline lookup yields CDR1 SGHVS and CDR2 FNYEAQ. The CDR3 sequence: CASSLEALDYSYEQYF. Written as DNA, the CDR3 is TGTGCCAGCAGCTTAGAGGCCCTCGACTATTCCTACGAGCAGTACTTC.